The following is a T cell receptor (beta chain) sequence with its context. Its binding antigen is unknown. Nothing much larger sits one base from this clone, and base qualities are not available. Based on the germline V gene, the CDR1 and CDR2 sequences are ENHRY and SYGVKD. V drops 0 bases and J drops 8 bases, leaving 14 bases in between. Spanning cysteine to phenylalanine, the CDR3 consists of 15 amino acids. CDR3 DNA only is kept here, 45 bases in frame from base 1. This entry is derived from a study of T cell responses to AZD1222 COVID-19 vaccine (dated by TCRdb to the early 2020s). The study in broad terms: AZD1222 recipients with second doses at about 4 weeks or about 12 weeks were pooled, because spike-specific TCR depth and breadth did not differ between schedules. TCR sequencing was performed for about 240 trial participants, of whom around 200 were given two doses of AZD1222 and around 25 were given two doses of MenACWY control vaccine. Trial participants were enrolled by age into subgroups of 18-55, 56-69 and 70-plus years, and around 150, 28 and 57 TCR-sequenced participants, respectively, were included in these subgroups. Broader findings and caveats from the paper: Conclusions about previously exposed vaccinees are limited, since just five or six AZD1222 recipients were seropositive for SARS-CoV-2 at baseline. The 56-69-year group was small, and its depth increase did not reach significance, likely because of low power. After two AZD1222 doses, both the breadth and the depth of spike-specific TCRs were significantly higher than at day 0 and than in MenACWY recipients. Because no day 14 peak-response samples were available, repertoires were characterized only after the peak T cell response. Nearly half of unique spike-specific TCRs reportedly recognized epitopes outside regions mutated in the B.1.351 and B.1.1.7 variants. The whole spike protein was spanned by vaccine-associated CD4 TCRs, and dominant responses were seen in regions 160-218 and 743-854. Participants were mostly white British, with more females than males. The authors suggested clonal diversity may have been underestimated.

The CDR3 regions of human TCRbeta chains were analyzed by immunosequencing. In the authors' own workflow: Repertoire TCRs were matched against a reference library of SARS-CoV-2-specific TCRs generated with the MIRA antigen-specificity platform. Breadth was defined as the fraction of unique TCRs that were SARS-CoV-2-associated, and depth was defined as the fraction of total T cells that were SARS-CoV-2-associated. Each spike-specific TCR was assigned to its reactive spike region and to a CD4 or CD8 class using the MIRA data. Log10-transformed breadth and depth values were compared by one-way ANOVA with Sidak's multiple comparisons tests. TCRdb stores this immuneACCESS table with in-frame sequences only. Part of the clones is absent; in the studies checked, under half of the shortfall reflects unresolved V genes, and no reason is known for the rest. V, J and clone size are taken as reported in that table, and D and trimming were inferred from the DNA itself. This sample gives 150,000 to 200,000 clones in total; 85% to 90% of them show up just once. The top ten hold 1.6% of the sample.

Taken with the paper, the label for time point translates to: baseline before first vaccination. Vaccinee samples were obtained from the UK trials COV001 and COV002, which included a single-blind randomized controlled phase 2/3 trial of AZD1222 (ChAdOx1 nCoV-19) in healthy adults. For TCRbeta chain sequencing, PBMC samples from trial participants were taken at day 0 and at day 28 after the second dose. The receptor was derived from an adult in good health. Recombination linked TRBV10-3 to TRBJ2-1, and possibly TRBD2, on 6 matching bases. Specimen: peripheral blood, collected on day 0 of AZD1222 vaccination. The CDR3: CAISESPAPGDEQFF. The nucleotide sequence is given as TGTGCCATCAGTGAGTCGCCCGCCCCGGGGGATGAGCAGTTCTTC.